A single sample is the source of the 17 T cell receptor beta chains below, sequenced in a study of Ad26.COV2.S vaccination and SARS-CoV-2 variants. Measured with immunoSEQ multiplex PCR; TCRdb has only the in-frame clones, and not every one. The sample carries around 240,000 clones, approximately 87% recorded once. Treatment reported: around 19 received Ad26.COV2.S at low or high dose, single or two shots; about 5 received placebo; per-sample allocation not given. All samples were drawn on day 63, counting from the first vaccine or placebo injection. The sample consisted of peripheral blood, taken in a trial of Ad26.COV2.S vaccine versus placebo. The receptors derive from a person aged 18-65 years who received the Ad26.COV2.S COVID-19 vaccine or a placebo.

The chain is built from TRBV6-5 and TRBJ1-2; 7 bases align to TRBD1. Per germline, CDR1 MNHEY and CDR2 SVGAGI. The CDR3 runs 15 residues. Germline trimming cut 6 bases from V and 3 bases from J; bases unmatched to any gene: 10. The CDR3 is CASSPGTEFYYGYTF. DNA for the CDR3: TGTGCCAGCAGCCCCGGGACAGAGTTTTACTATGGCTACACCTTC.

V usage is TRBV14 and J usage is TRBJ2-1; 7 bases match TRBD1. Germline CDR1 SGHDN, CDR2 FVKESK. V lost 1 base to trimming and J lost 8 bases; unmatched junction nucleotides: 5. The CDR3 covers 14 residues. CDR3 protein: CASSQGDRAHEQFF. The CDR3 DNA sequence: TGTGCCAGCAGCCAAGGCGACAGGGCGCATGAGCAGTTCTTC.

The rearrangement links TRBV5-1 to TRBJ2-1, with 13 bases that match TRBD2. J lost 4 bases, V lost 3 bases, and 4 bases had no gene match. Germline CDR1 and CDR2: SGHRS and YFSETQ. The CDR3 extends over 16 amino acids. Here the CDR3 DNA reads TGCGCCAGCAGCTCCGGGACTAGCGGGGCGTACAATGAGCAGTTCTTC. Its translation: CASSSGTSGAYNEQFF.

The chain carries TRBV28 and TRBJ1-5, with D tentatively TRBD1 (6 bases). Trimming pared 3 bases from V and 6 bases from J, leaving 12 bases between. CDR3 size: 14 residues. Germline V gives CDR1 MDHEN, CDR2 SYDVKM. The DNA of the CDR3 is TGTGCCAGCAGTTTTCTAGGGGGGGGTCAGCCCCAGCATTTT. Amino acid sequence: CASSFLGGGQPQHF. Based on the CDR3 plus reference TRBV28 and TRBJ1-5, the full variable domain is DVKVTQSSRYLVKRTGEKVFLECVQDMDHENMFWYRQDPGLGLRLIYFSYDVKMKEKGDIPEGYSVSREKKERFSLILESASTNQTSMYLCASSFLGGGQPQHFGDGTRLSIL.

The rearrangement joins TRBV28 to TRBJ2-4; D tentatively reads TRBD1 or TRBD2 (5 bases each). V was clipped by 2 bases and J by 0 bases, with 8 bases between them. There are 15 residues in the CDR3. CDR1 MDHEN and CDR2 SYDVKM come from the germline V gene. The CDR3 spells CASSLGGTAKNIQYF. The CDR3 DNA sequence: TGTGCCAGCAGTTTAGGGGGTACAGCCAAAAACATTCAGTACTTC.

This chain connects TRBV15 to TRBJ1-3; tentatively, D is TRBD1 (5 bases). Germline CDR1 and CDR2: LNHNV and YYDKDF (reference sequence). V was clipped by 5 bases and J by 1 base, with 12 bases between them. The length of the CDR3 is 15 residues. The CDR3: CATSSRRESGNTIYF. The DNA for the CDR3 is TGTGCCACCAGCTCTCGCAGGGAGTCTGGAAACACCATATATTTT. The variable domain in full, with the rest retrieved from reference TRBV15 and TRBJ1-3, is DAMVIQNPRYQVTQFGKPVTLSCSQTLNHNVMYWYQQKSSQAPKLLFHYYDKDFNNEADTPDNFQSRRPNTSFCFLDIRSPGLGDTAMYLCATSSRRESGNTIYFGEGSWLTVV.

V gene TRBV28 combines with J gene TRBJ2-1; 11 bases align to TRBD2. Unmatched junction bases numbered 4, after V lost 6 bases and J lost 6 bases. From germline, CDR1 is MDHEN and CDR2 SYDVKM. The CDR3 has 14 amino acids. The CDR3 DNA is TGTGCCAGCAGACTAGCGGGAGTGGGCAATGAGCAGTTCTTC. Translating gives CASRLAGVGNEQFF.

The V gene is TRBV5-1, the J gene TRBJ2-1; 14 bases line up with TRBD2. Trimming removed 4 bases from V and 3 bases from J; junction bases left unmatched: 3. CDR3 length: 16 residues. Per the germline V gene, CDR1 is SGHRS and CDR2 is YFSETQ. The CDR3 sequence is CASSPGLAGVYNEQFF. CDR3 sequence (DNA): TGCGCCAGCAGCCCGGGACTAGCGGGAGTCTACAATGAGCAGTTCTTC.

This clone was recorded only once. V and J are TRBV25-1 and TRBJ2-7; D possibly corresponds to TRBD1 (5 bases). CDR1 is MGHDK and CDR2 is SYGVNS in the germline V gene. The length of the CDR3 is 13 residues. The V end lost 6 bases, the J end lost 7 bases, and 16 bases lay between the germline ends. In nucleotides, the CDR3 is TGTGCCAGCAGGGGGCCCTTAGCCCGAGAGCAGTACTTC. Translating gives CASRGPLAREQYF.

With respect to this clone: This same CDR3 is encoded by further DNA sequences in the sample. The J gene is TRBJ2-7, the V gene TRBV18, with TRBD2 identical over 7 bases. The length of the CDR3 is 15 residues. Germline CDR1 and CDR2: KGHSH and LQKENI. V trimming: 1 base; J trimming: 4 bases; junction bases outside the gene matches: 7. This CDR3 is CASSPRAGEGYEQYF. The CDR3 nucleotides read TGTGCCAGCTCACCACGGGCGGGAGAGGGATACGAGCAGTACTTC.

V is TRBV19 and J is TRBJ2-1; 9 nucleotides match TRBD1. CDR3 size: 15 residues. V was pared by 2 bases and J by 4 bases, with 3 bases of the junction left unmatched. Germline V gives CDR1 LNHDA, CDR2 SQIVND (reference sequence). Here the CDR3 reads CASSITGGLYNEQFF. The CDR3 region has the DNA TGTGCCAGTAGTATAACAGGGGGCCTTTACAATGAGCAGTTCTTC. The full variable domain, in which reference TRBV19 and TRBJ2-1 provide the parts outside the CDR3, is DGGITQSPKYLFRKEGQNVTLSCEQNLNHDAMYWYRQDPGQGLRLIYYSQIVNDFQKGDIAEGYSVSREKKESFPLTVTSAQKNPTAFYLCASSITGGLYNEQFFGPGTRLTVL.

The rearrangement links TRBV28 to TRBJ1-4; D unclear. CDR3 size: 13 residues. The V gene's germline CDR1 is MDHEN and CDR2 SYDVKM. V shed 5 bases and J shed 0 bases, with 4 bases lying between them. DNA of the CDR3: TGTGCCAGCAGTCAGGCAACTAATGAAAAACTGTTTTTT. Protein product: CASSQATNEKLFF.

CDR3 amino acids: CASRSGRSQETQYF. In DNA, the CDR3 is TGCGCCAGCCGAAGTGGACGTTCCCAAGAGACCCAGTACTTC. V and J are TRBV5-1 and TRBJ2-5; D is undetermined. CDR3 length equals 14 residues. Trimming stripped 7 bases from V and 1 base from J, with 14 bases between. The germline V gene has CDR1 SGHRS and CDR2 YFSETQ.

CDR3 protein: CASSLKGAILSEQYF. In DNA, the CDR3 is TGTGCCAGCAGCTTAAAGGGGGCCATTCTTAGCGAGCAGTACTTC. The chain is built from TRBV7-3 and TRBJ2-7, with 7 bases identical to TRBD1. The CDR3 is 15 residues long. Trimming at V came to 1 base and at J to 6 bases, leaving 9 bases not matched to a gene. Germline V gene lookup returns CDR1 SGHTA and CDR2 FQGTGA.

The chain uses TRBV4-1 and TRBJ2-5; D unclear. V was trimmed by 0 bases and J by 2 bases, leaving 10 bases between them. CDR3 length: 15 amino acids. Per germline, CDR1 MGHRA and CDR2 YSYEKL. DNA of the CDR3: TGCGCCAGCAGCCAAGATTGGGTGTCTCAAGAGACCCAGTACTTC. This encodes CASSQDWVSQETQYF.

The chain combines TRBV19 with TRBJ1-2; D is unclear. The V end was cut by 5 bases, the J end by 5 bases, with 15 bases between. The CDR3 is 14 residues long. From germline, CDR1 is LNHDA and CDR2 SQIVND (reference sequence). The CDR3 spells CASSPNTERYGYTF. The CDR3 nucleotides are TGTGCCAGTAGTCCAAACACAGAGAGATATGGCTACACCTTC.

CDR3 nucleotide sequence: TGTGCCAGCAGCTCCGGGGGGTTGAACACCGGGGAGCTGTTTTTT. This gives the protein CASSSGGLNTGELFF. V usage is TRBV28 and J usage is TRBJ2-2, with 7 bases lining up with TRBD2. The CDR3 runs 15 residues. Germline values: CDR1 MDHEN, CDR2 SYDVKM. V shed 6 bases and J 1 base; nucleotides not matched to a gene: 5.